The 20 T cell receptor beta chains presented below share a single source sample, sequenced in a study of blood T cells in healthy people across ages. The second PCR ran roughly 6 to 11 cycles with a sample-barcoded 5' primer and J-beta primers. TCRdb reanalysed the 5' RACE reads using MiXCR and keeps one entry per CDR3 protein. The sample consists of 800,000 to 950,000 distinct CDR3 sequences, about 48% of them appearing once. Material: blood. The receptors stem from a man aged 30 to 39 in good health.

This clonotype was counted between two and nine times. DNA of the CDR3: TGTGCCAGCAGCCGCGGGGATTTCACAGATACGCAGTATTTT. This gives the protein CASSRGDFTDTQYF. J is TRBJ2-3 and V is TRBV3-1, with D possibly being TRBD2 (6 bases). V lost 4 bases and J 2 bases, leaving 10 bases between the germline ends. Germline-derived CDR1 and CDR2 are LGHDT and YNNKEL (reference sequence). The CDR3 loop spans 14 amino acids.

This clonotype was recorded a few times. The chain is built from TRBV28 and TRBJ2-7; D tentatively reads TRBD1 or TRBD2 (7 bases each). The CDR3 is 16 amino acids. Germline loops: CDR1 MDHEN, CDR2 SYDVKM. Trimming took 9 bases from V and 0 from J, leaving 21 bases between them. The CDR3 sequence: CASLSGTDLSSYEQYF. The CDR3 DNA follows: TGTGCCAGTTTAAGCGGGACAGACCTAAGCTCCTACGAGCAGTACTTC.

This chain uses TRBV12-3 or TRBV12-4 with TRBJ1-6; D possibly corresponds to TRBD1 (5 bases). The V end lost 6 bases, the J end lost 6 bases, and 18 bases lay between the germline ends. This CDR3 spans 16 amino acids. The CDR3 nucleotides read TGTGCCAGCAGCTCCGTTTTTGGGGCCGGTAATTCACCCCTCCACTTT. Its translation: CASSSVFGAGNSPLHF.

With respect to this clonotype: One end of the junction does not line up with germline, which may come from a read error. The rearrangement uses TRBV7-2 and TRBJ2-4; the match to TRBD1 covers 10 bases. The germline gives CDR1 SGHTA, CDR2 FQGNSA. The CDR3 loop spans 15 amino acids. CDR3 coding DNA: TGTGCCAGCAGCTTATCGGACAGGGGGAAAAACAATCAGTACTTC. Translated, it gives CASSLSDRGKNNQYF.

Only a few counts were recorded for this clonotype. The chain is built from TRBV3-1 and TRBJ2-5; D gene uncertain. This CDR3 contains 13 residues. Per germline, CDR1 LGHDT and CDR2 YNNKEL (reference sequence). Trimming cost V 3 bases and J 4 bases, with 9 bases left between them. The DNA for the CDR3 is TGTGCCAGCAGCCAGACAAGAAGAGAGACCCAGTACTTC. This codes for CASSQTRRETQYF.

V usage is TRBV25-1 and J usage is TRBJ2-5, with no clear D. This CDR3 contains 14 residues. V lost 3 bases, J lost 1 base, and 9 bases lay in between. Germline loops: CDR1 MGHDK, CDR2 SYGVNS. CDR3 loop: CASSEETFQETQYF. The CDR3 nucleotides are TGTGCCAGCAGTGAGGAAACTTTCCAAGAGACCCAGTACTTC.

This clonotype was picked up a small number of times. This sequence joins TRBV3-1 and TRBJ1-6; tentative D call: TRBD1 (5 bases). Trimming removed 6 bases at V and 5 bases at J, with 8 bases between. Germline-derived CDR1 and CDR2 are LGHDT and YNNKEL (reference sequence). This CDR3 contains 13 residues. CDR3 DNA sequence: TGTGCCAGCAGGACAGCCGATAATTCACCCCTCCACTTT. Protein: CASRTADNSPLHF.

This chain uses TRBV6-2 or TRBV6-3 with TRBJ1-2, with 7 bases identical to TRBD1. The CDR3 is made up of 16 amino acids. Trimming at V came to 6 bases and at J to 4 bases, leaving 14 bases not matched to a gene. The V gene's germline CDR1 is MNHEY and CDR2 SVGEGT. The CDR3 DNA reads as TGTGCCAGCAGCTCAAACAGGGGCACTGTCGTCTATGGCTACACCTTC. Translation: CASSSNRGTVVYGYTF.

V is TRBV20-1 and J is TRBJ2-1; 7 bases are shared with TRBD2. Germline V CDR1 and CDR2: DFQATT, SNEGSKA (reference sequence). Trimming at V came to 4 bases and at J to 7 bases, leaving 7 bases not matched to a gene. There are 13 residues in the CDR3. CDR3 protein: CSATRGGGNEQFF. CDR3 DNA: TGCAGTGCTACCAGAGGCGGGGGAAATGAGCAGTTCTTC.

This clonotype was counted a few times. This chain uses TRBV3-1 with TRBJ2-3; TRBD2 matches at 11 bases. V lost 1 base and J lost 2; bases outside the gene matches: 2. CDR3 length: 16 residues. Germline values: CDR1 LGHDT, CDR2 YNNKEL (reference sequence). CDR3 DNA: TGTGCCAGCAGCCAAGTTAGCGGGGGGGTCACAGATACGCAGTATTTT. It encodes CASSQVSGGVTDTQYF.

This clonotype was counted only a few times. The J gene is TRBJ2-7, the V gene TRBV4-3; 7 positions agree with TRBD1. The junction had 8 bases not matched to a gene; V was cut back by 2 bases and J by 1 base. Germline V lookup: CDR1 LGHNA, CDR2 YSLEER. This CDR3 has 16 residues. DNA of the CDR3: TGCGCCAGCAGCCAAAGACCCGGACAGGTTTCCTACGAGCAGTACTTC. Its protein product is CASSQRPGQVSYEQYF.

In this sample, this clonotype turned up a few times. The chain carries TRBV20-1 and TRBJ1-5, with D possibly matching TRBD1 (6 bases). With 5 bases removed from V and 3 bases from J, the gap between germline ends came to 17 bases. This CDR3 is built from 15 residues. Germline CDR1 is DFQATT and CDR2 is SNEGSKA (reference sequence). CDR3 DNA sequence: TGCAGTGCTGCGGACAGCCGCGCCTTCAATCAGCCCCAGCATTTT. Protein product: CSAADSRAFNQPQHF.

This clonotype showed up many times. V gene TRBV5-1 combines with J gene TRBJ2-1; 13 bases are a match to TRBD2. The CDR3 runs to 15 residues. Germline CDR1 SGHRS, CDR2 YFSETQ. The junction had 3 bases not matched to a gene; V was cut back by 3 bases and J by 6 bases. CDR3 DNA sequence: TGCGCCAGCAGCTGGACTAGCGGGGGCCCCAATGAGCAGTTCTTC. This translates into CASSWTSGGPNEQFF. The variable domain in full, with the rest retrieved from reference TRBV5-1 and TRBJ2-1, is KAGVTQTPRYLIKTRGQQVTLSCSPISGHRSVSWYQQTPGQGLQFLFEYFSETQRNKGNFPGRFSGRQFSNSRSEMNVSTLELGDSALYLCASSWTSGGPNEQFFGPGTRLTVL.

This clonotype has a handful of counts. The V gene is TRBV29-1, the J gene TRBJ2-3; D is possibly TRBD1 (6 bases). Per the germline V gene, CDR1 is SQVTM and CDR2 is ANQGSEA. Trimming cost V 6 bases and J 1 base, with 14 bases left between them. The CDR3 has 14 amino acids. The CDR3 region has the DNA TGCAGCGTGGCGACCGCAGGGGGCACAGATACGCAGTATTTT. Translation: CSVATAGGTDTQYF.

This rearrangement joins TRBV29-1 to TRBJ2-7, with a possible D match to TRBD1 (5 bases). In germline, CDR1 is SQVTM, CDR2 ANQGSEA. The CDR3 totals 14 residues. Trimming stripped 3 bases from V and 2 bases from J, with 14 bases between. CDR3 amino acids: CSVEVGHPPYEQYF. The DNA for the CDR3 is TGCAGCGTTGAGGTAGGACACCCACCCTACGAGCAGTACTTC.

This clonotype has a handful of counts. The V and J genes are TRBV7-2 and TRBJ1-5; 7 bases are a match to TRBD1. CDR3 length equals 13 residues. J lost 6 bases, V lost 5 bases, and 4 bases had no gene match. The germline gives CDR1 SGHTA, CDR2 FQGNSA. The CDR3 reads CASSRDSGQPQHF. The DNA of the CDR3 is TGTGCCAGCAGCAGGGACAGCGGTCAGCCCCAGCATTTT.

The chain uses TRBV20-1 and TRBJ2-5, with a weak D call TRBD1 (5 bases). The J call could be wrong; TRBJ2-7 is a better fit for the DNA end. CDR1 and CDR2 from the germline V gene are DFQATT and SNEGSKA (reference sequence). The CDR3 length is 13 residues. This CDR3 reads CSARGVQGNEQYF. The CDR3 region has the DNA TGCAGTGCTAGAGGGGTGCAGGGAAACGAGCAGTACTTC.

The chain uses TRBV9 and TRBJ2-1; 10 nucleotides agree with TRBD2. The CDR3 contains 16 residues. Unmatched junction bases numbered 9, after V lost 0 bases and J lost 9 bases. Looked up from germline, CDR1 is SGDLS and CDR2 is YYNGEE. CDR3 protein: CASSVDYTSGIGEQFF. The CDR3, as DNA: TGTGCCAGCAGCGTAGATTATACTAGCGGGATAGGTGAGCAGTTCTTC.

This clonotype has only a few counts. The genes are TRBV20-1 and TRBJ2-1, with 10 bases fitting TRBD2. The V and J ends lost 1 base and 7 bases, in that order; junction bases with no gene match: 10. The germline V gene has CDR1 DFQATT and CDR2 SNEGSKA (reference sequence). CDR3 size: 16 residues. CDR3 residues: CSARATGTSDQNEQFF. The CDR3, as DNA: TGCAGTGCTAGAGCCACCGGGACTAGCGATCAGAATGAGCAGTTCTTC.

The J gene is TRBJ1-2, the V gene TRBV7-9, with TRBD1 identical over 8 bases. Germline lookup yields CDR1 SEHNR and CDR2 FQNEAQ (reference sequence). The CDR3 runs 14 residues. Unmatched junction bases numbered 8, after V lost 3 bases and J lost 8 bases. CDR3 nucleotide sequence: TGTGCCAGCAGCTTCCTTACAGGGGGGGGCGGCTACACCTTC. Translating it yields CASSFLTGGGGYTF.